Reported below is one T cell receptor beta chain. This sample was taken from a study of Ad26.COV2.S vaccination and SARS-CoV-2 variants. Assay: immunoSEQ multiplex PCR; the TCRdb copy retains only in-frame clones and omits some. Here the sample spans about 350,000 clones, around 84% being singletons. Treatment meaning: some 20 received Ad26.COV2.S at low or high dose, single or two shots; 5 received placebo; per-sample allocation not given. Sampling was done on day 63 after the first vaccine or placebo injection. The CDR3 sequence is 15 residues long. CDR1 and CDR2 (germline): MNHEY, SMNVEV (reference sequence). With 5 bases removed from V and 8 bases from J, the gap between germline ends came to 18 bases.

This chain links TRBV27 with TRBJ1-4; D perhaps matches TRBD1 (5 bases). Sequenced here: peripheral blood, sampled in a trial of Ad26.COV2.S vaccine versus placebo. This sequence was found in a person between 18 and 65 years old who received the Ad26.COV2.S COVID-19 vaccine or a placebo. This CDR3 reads CASSRGGQGGEKLFF. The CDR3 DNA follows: TGTGCCAGCAGTAGGGGTGGCCAGGGAGGGGAAAAACTGTTTTTT.